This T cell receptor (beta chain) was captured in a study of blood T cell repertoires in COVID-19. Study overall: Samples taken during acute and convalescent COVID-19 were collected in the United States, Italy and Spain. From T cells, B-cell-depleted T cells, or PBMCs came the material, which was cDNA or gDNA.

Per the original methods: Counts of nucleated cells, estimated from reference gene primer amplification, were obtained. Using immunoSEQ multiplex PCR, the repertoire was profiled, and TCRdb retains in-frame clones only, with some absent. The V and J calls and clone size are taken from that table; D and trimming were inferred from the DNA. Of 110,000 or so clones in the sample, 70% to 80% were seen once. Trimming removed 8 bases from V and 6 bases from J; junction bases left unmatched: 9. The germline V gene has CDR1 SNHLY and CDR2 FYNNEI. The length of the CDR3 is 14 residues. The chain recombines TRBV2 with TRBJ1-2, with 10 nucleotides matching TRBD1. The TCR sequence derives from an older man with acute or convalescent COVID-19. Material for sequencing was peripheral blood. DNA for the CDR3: TGTGCCAGCGGCCCGCAGGGACAGGGGAATGGCTACACCTTC. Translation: CASGPQGQGNGYTF.